The entry below describes one T cell receptor (beta chain). No cognate antigen has been identified for it. Per-base quality was not reported, and no clone a single base away is much larger than it. CDR1 and CDR2, per the germline V gene (reference sequence), are GTSNPN and SVGIG. The germline V and J ends show losses of 3 bases and 4 bases respectively, and no gene match explains 8 bases of the junction. Inclusive of the bounding cysteine and phenylalanine, the CDR3 is 15 residues long. CDR3 DNA is the only sequence kept; it has 45 bases, read in frame from the first base. The data belong to a study of blood T cell repertoires in COVID-19 (dated by TCRdb to about 2020). In the study overall: The collaborator samples originated in the United States, Italy and Spain and spanned the acute and convalescent phases of COVID-19. The material from the prospective study consisted of cDNA or gDNA derived from T cells, B-cell-depleted T cells, or PBMCs. Deeply sampled blood TCRbeta repertoires from subjects exposed to, actively infected with, or recovered from COVID-19 were included in the dataset. A freely available public database, intended as a resource for researchers studying the immune response to SARS-CoV-2, is where the repertoires were released. The samples were drawn from the first 160 participants of the ongoing ImmuneRACE study and from 1,254 subjects provided by 6 global collaborators. Sample metadata almost always included a de-identified subject ID, COVID-19 status, age in years and sex. Where available, HLA class I and class II types were obtained from metadata supplied by the sample provider rather than from assay-based typing.

Here is what the overall study found, with its caveats: The amount of clinical and demographic metadata varied by source and participant and was provided uncurated.

The immunoSEQ Assay, a bias-controlled multiplex PCR, was used to amplify TCRbeta CDR3 regions from genomic DNA. For the original study's pipeline: The number of nucleated cells in each sample was estimated by amplification of reference gene primers within the assay. To quantify the absolute abundance of each unique TCRbeta CDR3 rearrangement, sequence reads were collapsed and filtered. For each sample, productive Simpson clonality was calculated by taking the square root of Simpson's diversity index across productive rearrangements. TCRdb carries this immuneACCESS record with in-frame sequences only. Its versions omit some clonotypes, under half of them owing to an unresolved V gene in the studies checked, with the rest unexplained. The V and J calls and clone size were taken over from that table, and D and trimming were inferred from the DNA. For this sample there are approximately 210,000 clones; roughly four fifths appear just once. The ten largest clones take up about an eighth of the sample.

The collaborating institutions used their own protocols to collect whole blood in K2EDTA tubes. For TCRbeta analysis, collaborators shipped samples in one of three forms: frozen whole blood, isolated PBMCs, or DNA extracted from either of those sample types. Sequenced material: peripheral blood. The chain is encoded by TRBV30 joined to TRBJ1-5; 8 central nucleotides agree with TRBD1. The source is a woman aged 40-49 years with acute or convalescent COVID-19. The CDR3 is CAWSLGQVGNQPQHF. The sequence in DNA is TGTGCCTGGAGCCTGGGACAGGTGGGGAATCAGCCCCAGCATTTT.